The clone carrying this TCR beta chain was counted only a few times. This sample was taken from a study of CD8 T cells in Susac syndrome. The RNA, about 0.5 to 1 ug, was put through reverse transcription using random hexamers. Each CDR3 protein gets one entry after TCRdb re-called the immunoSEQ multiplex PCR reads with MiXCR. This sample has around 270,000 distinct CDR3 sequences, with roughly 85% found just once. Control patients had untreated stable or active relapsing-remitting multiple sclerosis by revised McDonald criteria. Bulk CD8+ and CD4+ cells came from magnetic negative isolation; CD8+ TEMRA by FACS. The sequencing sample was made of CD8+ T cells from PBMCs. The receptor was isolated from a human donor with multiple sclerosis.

Written as DNA, the CDR3 is TGCGCCAGCAGCCAAGATACCTACTACAATGAGCAGTTCTTC. This codes for CASSQDTYYNEQFF. The chain carries TRBV4-1 and TRBJ2-1; D not resolved. CDR3 length: 14 residues. CDR1 is MGHRA and CDR2 is YSYEKL in the germline V gene. V lost 0 bases to trimming and J lost 3 bases, with 6 bases between them.